This T cell receptor beta chain was documented in a study of blood T cell repertoires in COVID-19. Across the whole study: Researchers got acute and convalescent COVID-19 samples from the United States, Italy and Spain. In each case, the material was cDNA or gDNA derived from T cells, B-cell-depleted T cells, or PBMCs.

Trimming cost V 0 bases and J 4 bases, with 11 bases left between them. The CDR3 covers 15 residues. The germline V gene has CDR1 MNHNY and CDR2 SVGAGI (reference sequence). The authors' processing: Cell counts per sample came from amplifying reference gene primers. Generated by immunoSEQ multiplex PCR, the TCRdb table keeps only in-frame clones and is missing some. Clonal size and the V and J genes are those of that table, whereas D and trimming came from the DNA. The sample holds some 50,000 clones; more than 75% are singletons and the top ten take approximately 14%. This sequence originates from a human donor in a cohort sampled during active COVID-19. The J gene is TRBJ2-3, the V gene TRBV6-6, with D maybe TRBD2 (5 bases). The material sequenced was peripheral blood. CDR3 bases: TGTGCCAGCAGTTACTCCCTGAGGGAGCCAGATACGCAGTATTTT. It is translated as CASSYSLREPDTQYF.